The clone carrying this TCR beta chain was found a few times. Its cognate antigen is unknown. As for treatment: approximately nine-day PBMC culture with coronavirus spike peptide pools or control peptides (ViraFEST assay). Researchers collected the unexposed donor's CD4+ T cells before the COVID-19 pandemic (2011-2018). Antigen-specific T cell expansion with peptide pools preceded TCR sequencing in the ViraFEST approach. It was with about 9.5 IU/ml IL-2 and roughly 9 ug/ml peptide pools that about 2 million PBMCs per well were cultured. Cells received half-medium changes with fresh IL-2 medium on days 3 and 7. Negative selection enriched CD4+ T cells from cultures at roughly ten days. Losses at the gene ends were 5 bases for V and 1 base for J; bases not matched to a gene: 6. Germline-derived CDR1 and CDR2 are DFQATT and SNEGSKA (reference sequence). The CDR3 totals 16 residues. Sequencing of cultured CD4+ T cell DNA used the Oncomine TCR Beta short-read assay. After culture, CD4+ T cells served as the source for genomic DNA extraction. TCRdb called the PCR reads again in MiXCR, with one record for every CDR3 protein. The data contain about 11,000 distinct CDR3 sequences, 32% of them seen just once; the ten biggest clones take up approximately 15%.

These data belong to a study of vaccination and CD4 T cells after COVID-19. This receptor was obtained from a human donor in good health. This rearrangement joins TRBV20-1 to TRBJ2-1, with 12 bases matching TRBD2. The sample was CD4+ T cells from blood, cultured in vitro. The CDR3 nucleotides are TGCAGTGCTGGAGCTAGCGGGGGGGGGTCCTACAATGAGCAGTTCTTC. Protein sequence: CSAGASGGGSYNEQFF.